The rows below give T cell receptor beta chains drawn from one sample of a study of T cell repertoires in cytomegalovirus infection. TCRdb re-derived calls from the reads in MiXCR, one entry per CDR3 protein. The data contain hundreds of thousands of distinct CDR3 sequences, approximately 46% of them singletons. Their antigens are not known. The material sequenced was cultured PBMCs, taken from culture after CMV antigen stimulation. These receptors were obtained from a human donor in good health (CMV status not recorded). Some clones in this sample may be carry-over from other donors' samples. Each CDR3 is given with its conserved first and last residue. D genes are given only for firm matches. Size is omitted from some rows. Given values are once, few, many or a class for expanded clones.

clone_size: NA; cdr3_length: 15; j_call: TRBJ2-5; d_call: TRBD2; v_call: TRBV7-6; cdr3_nt: TGTGCCAGCACCCAGTTAACTAGCGGACGAGGGACCCAGTACTTC; cdr3_aa: CASTQLTSGRGTQYF
clone_size: NA; cdr3_length: 14; j_call: TRBJ2-3; d_call: NA; v_call: TRBV7-8; cdr3_nt: TGTGCCACTTTGCCCCTCTCGGGCACAGATACGCAGTATTTT; cdr3_aa: CATLPLSGTDTQYF
clone_size: NA; cdr3_length: 17; j_call: TRBJ2-5; d_call: TRBD2; v_call: TRBV12-3/TRBV12-4; cdr3_nt: TGTGCCAGCAGCTCCGCCTTCGAGCGGGGGAGAAAAGAGACCCAGTACTTC; cdr3_aa: CASSSAFERGRKETQYF
clone_size: NA; cdr3_length: 17; j_call: TRBJ2-1; d_call: TRBD2; v_call: TRBV7-2; cdr3_nt: TGTGCCAGCAGCACACGACTAGCGGATACCTCCTACAATGAGCAGTTCTTC; cdr3_aa: CASSTRLADTSYNEQFF
clone_size: NA; cdr3_length: 17; j_call: TRBJ1-6; d_call: NA; v_call: TRBV6-5; cdr3_nt: TGTGCCAGCAGCCTGACGGCAGGGCGGCAAGGGAATTCACCCCTCCACTTT; cdr3_aa: CASSLTAGRQGNSPLHF
clone_size: NA; cdr3_length: 16; j_call: TRBJ2-3; d_call: TRBD2; v_call: TRBV7-8; cdr3_nt: TGTGCCAGCAGCTCAGTACTAGCGGGAGGGCCAGATACGCAGTATTTT; cdr3_aa: CASSSVLAGGPDTQYF
clone_size: NA; cdr3_length: 14; j_call: TRBJ2-5; d_call: NA; v_call: TRBV7-2; cdr3_nt: TGTGCCAGCAGCTCATGGGAGTCGCACGAGACCCAGTACTTC; cdr3_aa: CASSSWESHETQYF
clone_size: NA; cdr3_length: 15; j_call: TRBJ2-7; d_call: TRBD1; v_call: TRBV7-2; cdr3_nt: TGTGCCAGCAGCTTAGCGGAACAGGGGGTCGACGAGCAGTACTTC; cdr3_aa: CASSLAEQGVDEQYF
clone_size: NA; cdr3_length: 13; j_call: TRBJ2-4; d_call: TRBD1; v_call: TRBV10-2; cdr3_nt: TGCGCCAGCAGCGCAGGGGGCCTGAACATTCAGTACTTC; cdr3_aa: CASSAGGLNIQYF
clone_size: few; cdr3_length: 13; j_call: TRBJ1-1; d_call: NA; v_call: TRBV7-6; cdr3_nt: TGTGCCAGCAGCCCTGTAAGCGGCACTGAAGCTTTCTTT; cdr3_aa: CASSPVSGTEAFF
clone_size: NA; cdr3_length: 16; j_call: TRBJ2-1; d_call: NA; v_call: TRBV7-8; cdr3_nt: TGTGCCAGCAGCTCCCCCCATTCCCGAAGGATCAATGAGCAGTTCTTC; cdr3_aa: CASSSPHSRRINEQFF
clone_size: NA; cdr3_length: 17; j_call: TRBJ2-2; d_call: TRBD2; v_call: TRBV4-3; cdr3_nt: TGCGCCAGCAGCCAAGATTTGGGGACTATTTCCACCGGGGAGCTGTTTTTT; cdr3_aa: CASSQDLGTISTGELFF
clone_size: few; cdr3_length: 16; j_call: TRBJ2-5; d_call: TRBD1; v_call: TRBV7-6; cdr3_nt: TGTGCCAGCAGCTTAGGTGGTTCGGGACAGGGAATATCCCAGTACTTC; cdr3_aa: CASSLGGSGQGISQYF
clone_size: few; cdr3_length: 16; j_call: TRBJ2-1; d_call: NA; v_call: TRBV7-2; cdr3_nt: TGTGCCAGCAGACGACAGAACCTTATCTCCTACAATGAGCAGTTCTTC; cdr3_aa: CASRRQNLISYNEQFF
clone_size: NA; cdr3_length: 16; j_call: TRBJ2-5; d_call: NA; v_call: TRBV4-1; cdr3_nt: TGCGCCAGCAGCGACGCCGGGGTGGCGGGGCAAGAGACCCAGTACTTC; cdr3_aa: CASSDAGVAGQETQYF
clone_size: NA; cdr3_length: 15; j_call: TRBJ2-5; d_call: NA; v_call: TRBV7-2; cdr3_nt: TGTGCCAGCAGTAACACTCTACTTAAACAAGAGACCCAGTACTTC; cdr3_aa: CASSNTLLKQETQYF
clone_size: NA; cdr3_length: 13; j_call: TRBJ1-1; d_call: NA; v_call: TRBV7-9; cdr3_nt: TGTGCCAGCAGCTTAAACCCCACCGCTGAAGCTTTCTTT; cdr3_aa: CASSLNPTAEAFF
clone_size: few; cdr3_length: 15; j_call: TRBJ2-4; d_call: NA; v_call: TRBV11-2; cdr3_nt: TGTGCCAGCAGCTCTCACAGGATTGTAGGGGACATTCAGTACTTC; cdr3_aa: CASSSHRIVGDIQYF
clone_size: NA; cdr3_length: 13; j_call: TRBJ2-1; d_call: NA; v_call: TRBV7-2; cdr3_nt: TGTGCCAGCCGACTCGGGACCTACAATGAGCAGTTCTTC; cdr3_aa: CASRLGTYNEQFF
clone_size: NA; cdr3_length: 17; j_call: TRBJ2-5; d_call: TRBD2; v_call: TRBV6-2/TRBV6-3; cdr3_nt: TGTGCCAGCAGTTACGGGGGGACTAGCGGACCGCAAGAGACCCAGTACTTC; cdr3_aa: CASSYGGTSGPQETQYF
clone_size: many; cdr3_length: 20; j_call: TRBJ2-5; d_call: TRBD2; v_call: TRBV7-2; cdr3_nt: TGTGCCAGCAGCTTAGCGTTTGGTATAGCGGGAGATTTTCCCTCAGAGACCCAGTACTTC; cdr3_aa: CASSLAFGIAGDFPSETQYF
clone_size: few; cdr3_length: 14; j_call: TRBJ2-1; d_call: NA; v_call: TRBV6-6; cdr3_nt: TGTGCCAGCAGAACAGGGACCCCCTACAATGAGCAGTTCTTC; cdr3_aa: CASRTGTPYNEQFF
clone_size: NA; cdr3_length: 14; j_call: TRBJ1-2; d_call: NA; v_call: TRBV7-2; cdr3_nt: TGTGCCAGCAGCCAACTAGGAGGGTTTGATGGCTACACCTTC; cdr3_aa: CASSQLGGFDGYTF
clone_size: NA; cdr3_length: 14; j_call: TRBJ2-4; d_call: NA; v_call: TRBV7-4; cdr3_nt: TGTGCCAGCAGCTTAGCTAGTGTTGGGGGCATTCAGTACTTC; cdr3_aa: CASSLASVGGIQYF
clone_size: NA; cdr3_length: 15; j_call: TRBJ2-7; d_call: TRBD2; v_call: TRBV6-1; cdr3_nt: TGTGCCAGCACCCGAAAGGCGGGGGGCAACGGCGAGCAGTACTTC; cdr3_aa: CASTRKAGGNGEQYF
clone_size: NA; cdr3_length: 14; j_call: TRBJ1-1; d_call: NA; v_call: TRBV20-1; cdr3_nt: TGCAGTGCTAGAGACCAGGACAGTCGTATTGAAGCTTTCTTT; cdr3_aa: CSARDQDSRIEAFF
clone_size: few; cdr3_length: 17; j_call: TRBJ2-1; d_call: TRBD2; v_call: TRBV7-6; cdr3_nt: TGTGCCAGCAGCCGGTCGTCGGCTAGCGGAAATAGGGCTGAGCAGTTCTTC; cdr3_aa: CASSRSSASGNRAEQFF
clone_size: NA; cdr3_length: 16; j_call: TRBJ2-5; d_call: NA; v_call: TRBV27; cdr3_nt: TGTGCCAGCAGCCCACTCGAGGGACCTAGAGGGGAGACCCAGTACTTC; cdr3_aa: CASSPLEGPRGETQYF
clone_size: NA; cdr3_length: 15; j_call: TRBJ2-7; d_call: TRBD2; v_call: TRBV2; cdr3_nt: TGTGCCAGCAGGGATACTAGCGGGAGTATCTACGAGCAGTACTTC; cdr3_aa: CASRDTSGSIYEQYF
clone_size: NA; cdr3_length: 14; j_call: TRBJ2-3; d_call: TRBD1; v_call: TRBV29-1; cdr3_nt: TGCAGCGTCCGGGACAGGGGGCGAACAGATACGCAGTATTTT; cdr3_aa: CSVRDRGRTDTQYF
clone_size: few; cdr3_length: 21; j_call: TRBJ2-3; d_call: NA; v_call: TRBV7-6; cdr3_nt: TGTGCCAGCAGCCTCAGACTTAGCGGTCCTTTACAGATATCGAAAAGAGATACGCAGTATTTT; cdr3_aa: CASSLRLSGPLQISKRDTQYF
clone_size: NA; cdr3_length: 16; j_call: TRBJ2-1; d_call: TRBD2; v_call: TRBV10-3; cdr3_nt: TGTGCCATCAGTACTTCCCAAGCGGGAGGATCCCATGAGCAGTTCTTC; cdr3_aa: CAISTSQAGGSHEQFF
clone_size: NA; cdr3_length: 13; j_call: TRBJ2-5; d_call: TRBD2; v_call: TRBV20-1; cdr3_nt: TGCAGTGCTCAGCGGGGGGGGGTCGAGACCCAGTACTTC; cdr3_aa: CSAQRGGVETQYF
clone_size: few; cdr3_length: 14; j_call: TRBJ1-4; d_call: NA; v_call: TRBV6-1; cdr3_nt: TGTGCCAGCAGTGAAGGGTGGACTAATGAAAAACTGTTTTTT; cdr3_aa: CASSEGWTNEKLFF
clone_size: many; cdr3_length: 16; j_call: TRBJ2-1; d_call: NA; v_call: TRBV7-2; cdr3_nt: TGTGCCAGCAGCCTCAACCCAAGGGCGGCTCACAATGAGCAGTTCTTC; cdr3_aa: CASSLNPRAAHNEQFF
clone_size: NA; cdr3_length: 15; j_call: TRBJ2-2; d_call: NA; v_call: TRBV6-5; cdr3_nt: TGTGCCAGCAGTCTCCCCGCGAGCGGACACGGGGAGCTGTTTTTT; cdr3_aa: CASSLPASGHGELFF
clone_size: few; cdr3_length: 14; j_call: TRBJ2-3; d_call: TRBD2; v_call: TRBV7-8; cdr3_nt: TGTGCCAGCTTACTAGCGGGGGTCACAGATACGCAGTATTTT; cdr3_aa: CASLLAGVTDTQYF
clone_size: few; cdr3_length: 15; j_call: TRBJ2-5; d_call: NA; v_call: TRBV2; cdr3_nt: TGTGCCAGCAGTGATCTGGCAGGGCGGAAAGAGACCCAGTACTTC; cdr3_aa: CASSDLAGRKETQYF
clone_size: NA; cdr3_length: 13; j_call: TRBJ1-5; d_call: NA; v_call: TRBV6-1; cdr3_nt: TGTGCCAGCGGGTGGGGGGCGGTTCAGCCCCAGCATTTT; cdr3_aa: CASGWGAVQPQHF
clone_size: few; cdr3_length: 13; j_call: TRBJ2-1; d_call: NA; v_call: TRBV7-2; cdr3_nt: TGTGCCAGCAGCGGGCGGGACAGCAATGGGCAGTTCTTC; cdr3_aa: CASSGRDSNGQFF
clone_size: NA; cdr3_length: 13; j_call: TRBJ2-2; d_call: NA; v_call: TRBV7-6; cdr3_nt: TGTGCCAGCAGCTATCTGATATCCGGGGAGCTGTTTTTT; cdr3_aa: CASSYLISGELFF
clone_size: NA; cdr3_length: 18; j_call: TRBJ2-3; d_call: TRBD2; v_call: TRBV7-2; cdr3_nt: TGTGCCAGCAGCTCCGGGACTAGCGGGGGGGGGGGGGGAGATACGCAGTATTTT; cdr3_aa: CASSSGTSGGGGGDTQYF
clone_size: NA; cdr3_length: 15; j_call: TRBJ2-5; d_call: TRBD2; v_call: TRBV7-9; cdr3_nt: TGTGCCAGCAGCCCTAGAGCGGGGCTACAAGAGACCCAGTACTTC; cdr3_aa: CASSPRAGLQETQYF
clone_size: NA; cdr3_length: 14; j_call: TRBJ2-3; d_call: NA; v_call: TRBV7-2; cdr3_nt: TGTGCCAGCAGCTTAATGGGGTCTTCAGATACGCAGTATTTT; cdr3_aa: CASSLMGSSDTQYF
clone_size: NA; cdr3_length: 18; j_call: TRBJ2-1; d_call: TRBD2; v_call: TRBV10-3; cdr3_nt: TGTGCCATCAGCACCTCCGGGACTAGCGGGAGGGCCGGCGATGAGCAGTTCTTC; cdr3_aa: CAISTSGTSGRAGDEQFF
clone_size: NA; cdr3_length: 15; j_call: TRBJ2-7; d_call: NA; v_call: TRBV7-2; cdr3_nt: TGTGCCAGCAGCCTAGTCGGGCTGGGCTCCTACGAGCAGTACTTC; cdr3_aa: CASSLVGLGSYEQYF
clone_size: few; cdr3_length: 14; j_call: TRBJ2-2; d_call: NA; v_call: TRBV6-1; cdr3_nt: TGTGCCAGCAGTTTTAACCCGAACACCGGGGAGCTGTTTTTT; cdr3_aa: CASSFNPNTGELFF
clone_size: NA; cdr3_length: 21; j_call: TRBJ2-7; d_call: TRBD2; v_call: TRBV11-2; cdr3_nt: TGTGCCAGCAGCCAGCCGGCCTATAGCGGGAGGGCCGCGTTAAGGTCCTACGAGCAGTACTTC; cdr3_aa: CASSQPAYSGRAALRSYEQYF
clone_size: few; cdr3_length: 14; j_call: TRBJ2-1; d_call: TRBD1; v_call: TRBV18; cdr3_nt: TGTGCCAGCTCACCCGACAGGGGGCAGGATGAGCAGTTCTTC; cdr3_aa: CASSPDRGQDEQFF
clone_size: few; cdr3_length: 13; j_call: TRBJ1-5; d_call: NA; v_call: TRBV2; cdr3_nt: TGTGCCAGTAAGGGGGTTGGCAATCAGCCCCAGCATTTT; cdr3_aa: CASKGVGNQPQHF
clone_size: NA; cdr3_length: 15; j_call: TRBJ2-5; d_call: NA; v_call: TRBV5-1; cdr3_nt: TGCGCCAGCAGCCCACCCGGACAGCAACAAGAGACCCAGTACTTC; cdr3_aa: CASSPPGQQQETQYF